A selection of T cell receptor beta chains follows, all from one sample in a study of PD-1 blockade in mismatch repair-deficient tumors. This table comes from immunoSEQ multiplex PCR, and its TCRdb copy is limited to in-frame clones, with some not included. The sample consists of 49,000 or so clones, roughly 80% of them appearing once. The sample was peripheral blood, taken about 20 weeks after starting pembrolizumab. These receptors all come from an adult with mismatch repair-deficient cancer. Each CDR3 is given with its conserved first and last residue. A D gene is named only where the DNA matches it firmly. Clone size, where shown, is once, few, many, or a class for clones that have expanded.

J gene	clone size	V gene	D gene	CDR3 protein	CDR3 DNA
TRBJ2-1	-	TRBV6-4	-	CASSDGSGAHNEQFF	TGTGCCAGCAGTGATGGTAGCGGAGCCCACAATGAGCAGTTCTTC
TRBJ2-3	-	TRBV5-4	-	CASSLVGEADTQYF	TGTGCCAGCAGCTTGGTAGGGGAAGCAGATACGCAGTATTTT
TRBJ2-7	few	TRBV6-4	-	CASSDGGRGGEQYF	TGTGCCAGCAGTGATGGGGGTCGCGGTGGCGAGCAGTACTTC
TRBJ2-1	-	TRBV14	-	CASSRTPRGREQFF	TGTGCCAGCAGCCGCACCCCCCGGGGTAGGGAGCAGTTCTTC
TRBJ2-6	once	TRBV11-3	-	CASSLGFREPSGANVLTF	TGTGCCAGCAGCTTAGGATTCCGGGAGCCCTCTGGGGCCAACGTCCTGACTTTC
TRBJ2-1	once	TRBV10-2	-	CASSEGERYEQFF	TGCGCCAGCAGTGAGGGCGAGCGCTATGAGCAGTTCTTC
TRBJ2-1	-	TRBV7-3	TRBD1	CASSLGPGGDEQFF	TGTGCCAGCAGCTTAGGCCCAGGGGGCGATGAGCAGTTCTTC
TRBJ1-5	-	TRBV19	-	CASLPDRNQPQHF	TGTGCCAGTCTACCGGACCGCAATCAGCCCCAGCATTTT
TRBJ2-1	-	TRBV4-1	TRBD2	CASSQLGLAYNEQFF	TGCGCCAGCAGCCAACTTGGACTAGCCTACAATGAGCAGTTCTTC
TRBJ2-5	-	TRBV2	-	CASSEDREVAQYF	TGTGCCAGCAGTGAAGACAGGGAGGTTGCCCAGTACTTC
TRBJ2-7	-	TRBV7-7	TRBD1	CASSTHGTGVLYEQYF	TGTGCTAGCAGCACCCACGGGACAGGCGTCCTTTACGAGCAGTACTTC
TRBJ1-3	-	TRBV6-1	-	CASSPKPDGNTIYF	TGTGCCAGCAGTCCTAAACCGGACGGAAACACCATATATTTT
TRBJ2-2	once	TRBV10-3	TRBD2	CAISPTSGRGTGELFF	TGTGCCATCAGCCCCACTAGCGGGAGAGGCACCGGGGAGCTGTTTTTT
TRBJ2-4	-	TRBV6-5	TRBD2	CASSFSGIGWIQYF	TGTGCCAGCAGTTTTAGCGGGATTGGGTGGATTCAGTACTTC